The 22 T cell receptor beta chains listed next were all sequenced from one sample in a study of early T cells in non-severe SARS-CoV-2 infection. TCRdb independently ran MiXCR on the 5' RACE reads; one entry per CDR3 protein. Altogether 48,000 or so distinct CDR3 sequences are present, more than 5.5% being singletons, with the ten largest covering around 7%. Source: whole blood, taken at baseline. These receptor sequences come from an adult who was a healthcare worker with PCR-confirmed SARS-CoV-2 infection or an uninfected control (not recorded which).

This clonotype was seen at least ten times. V and J are TRBV28 and TRBJ2-2, with D tentatively TRBD2 (6 bases). The V gene's germline CDR1 is MDHEN and CDR2 SYDVKM. The CDR3 is made up of 15 amino acids. The ends were cut back, 4 bases at V and 5 bases at J, with 14 bases in the middle. CDR3: CASSSPRRGTGELFF. CDR3 bases: TGTGCCAGCAGTTCCCCTCGCCGGGGGACCGGGGAGCTGTTTTTT.

The chain couples TRBV5-1 to TRBJ2-1; 7 nucleotides match TRBD2. This CDR3 is 13 amino acids long. V dropped 5 bases and J dropped 6; count of bases not matched to a gene: 5. In germline, CDR1 is SGHRS, CDR2 YFSETQ. The DNA for the CDR3 is TGCGCCAGCAGGACCGGCGGGAGCAATGAGCAGTTCTTC. It codes for CASRTGGSNEQFF.

This clonotype showed up many times. V gene TRBV5-6 combines with J gene TRBJ2-7; maybe TRBD2 (6 bases). Trimming took off 4 bases at V and 5 bases at J, with 19 bases between the two ends. Germline V lookup: CDR1 SGHDT, CDR2 YYEEEE. This CDR3 contains 15 residues. In DNA form, the CDR3 reads TGTGCCAGCAGCCCCCTACCGACTAGTCGCGACGAGCAGTACTTC. This encodes CASSPLPTSRDEQYF.

This clonotype was counted only a few times. The V and J genes are TRBV9 and TRBJ1-5, with a weak D call TRBD1 (5 bases). There are 16 residues in the CDR3. V was clipped by 4 bases and J by 6 bases, with 20 bases between them. Germline V gene sequence: CDR1 SGDLS, CDR2 YYNGEE. This CDR3 reads CASSPTWDPTTQPQHF. The CDR3 DNA reads as TGTGCCAGCAGCCCCACCTGGGACCCCACCACTCAGCCCCAGCATTTT.

This clonotype was seen at least ten times. CDR3 sequence: CASSLVASGRASNEQFF. CDR3 sequence (DNA): TGTGCCAGCAGCTTAGTGGCTAGCGGGAGGGCTAGCAATGAGCAGTTCTTC. This chain connects TRBV7-6 to TRBJ2-1; 12 nucleotides agree with TRBD2. J gave up 6 bases and V 1 base, and 7 bases lay outside the gene matches. The CDR3 loop spans 17 amino acids. Germline assignment: CDR1 SGHVS and CDR2 FNYEAQ.

This clonotype was detected ten times or more. The V and J genes are TRBV20-1 and TRBJ2-1, with TRBD2 matching 14 bases. V trimming: 7 bases; J trimming: 9 bases; junction bases outside the gene matches: 8. From germline, CDR1 is DFQATT and CDR2 SNEGSKA (reference sequence). This CDR3 is 14 amino acids long. The CDR3 loop is CSVHGLAGGVEQFF. CDR3 coding DNA: TGCAGTGTTCACGGACTAGCGGGAGGTGTTGAGCAGTTCTTC.

In its sample, this clonotype was seen a few times. This rearrangement joins TRBV21-1 to TRBJ2-2; the D call TRBD1 from the table was never checked on the DNA. TRBV21-1 is assigned pseudogene status. There are 16 residues in the CDR3. CDR3 DNA sequence: TGTGCCAGCAGTCCCCGGGGGAACACCGACACCGGGGAGCTGTTTTTT. Translating gives CASSPRGNTDTGELFF.

The chain combines TRBV28 with TRBJ2-1, with D unclear. In germline, CDR1 is MDHEN, CDR2 SYDVKM. The CDR3 has 14 residues. V lost 3 bases, J lost 5 bases, and 11 bases lay in between. CDR3 region: CASSFAEYNNEQFF. The CDR3 DNA follows: TGTGCCAGCAGTTTCGCGGAATACAACAATGAGCAGTTCTTC.

This clonotype occurred a few times. The rearrangement joins TRBV7-2 to TRBJ2-7; 13 bases map to TRBD2. The CDR3 has 20 residues. Germline trimming cut 3 bases from V and 1 base from J; bases unmatched to any gene: 15. Germline CDR1 reads SGHTA; CDR2 reads FQGNSA. CDR3 sequence (DNA): TGTGCCAGCAGCTTCGATCCACTAGCGGGAGGGCCTCCGAAGTCCTACGAGCAGTACTTC. It yields the protein CASSFDPLAGGPPKSYEQYF.

This clonotype is judged medium-sized. The chain uses TRBV6-5 and TRBJ1-1, with 12 nucleotides matching TRBD1. This CDR3 is built from 18 residues. Germline trimming cut 1 base from V and 11 bases from J; bases unmatched to any gene: 17. CDR1 MNHEY and CDR2 SVGAGI come from the germline V gene. CDR3 in amino acids: CASSYYPGTGGRSVYAFF. In nucleotides, the CDR3 is TGTGCCAGCAGTTACTACCCCGGGACAGGGGGCCGTTCCGTTTATGCTTTCTTT.

At least ten counts were recorded for this clonotype. The chain is built from TRBV4-3 and TRBJ2-5; 7 bases agree with TRBD1. J lost 2 bases, V lost 3 bases, and 6 bases had no gene match. CDR1 is LGHNA and CDR2 is YSLEER in the germline V gene. The CDR3 extends over 15 amino acids. The CDR3 bases are TGCGCCAGCAGCCAGACAGGGACACCTCAAGAGACCCAGTACTTC. Translated: CASSQTGTPQETQYF.

Ten or more counts support this clonotype. The chain uses TRBV4-1 and TRBJ1-6; tentative D call: TRBD1 (6 bases). The CDR3 has 15 amino acids. Trimming stripped 1 base from V and 9 bases from J, with 13 bases between. Germline assignment: CDR1 MGHRA and CDR2 YSYEKL. The CDR3 DNA reads as TGCGCCAGCAGCCAAGTGGGGGCTCGGGGTTCACCCCTCCACTTT. Translated, it gives CASSQVGARGSPLHF.

In this sample, this clonotype turned up many times. The chain combines TRBV28 with TRBJ2-7; 8 bases are shared with TRBD2. Trimming at V came to 8 bases and at J to 0 bases, leaving 6 bases not matched to a gene. The CDR3 length is 14 residues. Germline V gene data show CDR1 as MDHEN and CDR2 as SYDVKM. CDR3 loop: CASLTSGSSYEQYF. The CDR3 DNA follows: TGTGCCAGCCTAACTAGCGGAAGCTCCTACGAGCAGTACTTC.

This clonotype came up a few times. The chain carries TRBV7-6 and TRBJ2-7; 7 nucleotides line up with TRBD1. CDR1 SGHVS and CDR2 FNYEAQ come from the germline V gene. The CDR3 is 16 amino acids. Trimming removed 6 bases from V and 5 bases from J; junction bases left unmatched: 16. The CDR3 reads CASSQRQGTPQDEQYF. The CDR3 DNA reads as TGTGCCAGCAGTCAACGACAGGGAACGCCGCAAGACGAGCAGTACTTC.

The chain uses TRBV2 and TRBJ1-2; D unresolved. V lost 5 bases and J lost 4, with 17 bases in between. Germline V gives CDR1 SNHLY, CDR2 FYNNEI. The CDR3 spans 15 residues. The CDR3 nucleotides are TGTGCCAGCAGTCAGACACTGACTCTGGGCTATGGCTACACCTTC. Its protein is CASSQTLTLGYGYTF.

The sample holds a few counts of this clonotype. The J gene is TRBJ2-5, the V gene TRBV5-4, with D tentatively TRBD1 (6 bases). The CDR3 is 14 amino acids. Trimming shortened V by 0 bases and J by 4 bases, and 10 bases separated the two germline ends. Germline V gene data show CDR1 as SGHNT and CDR2 as YYREEE (reference sequence). The CDR3 reads CASSLEDRIETQYF. In DNA, the CDR3 is TGTGCCAGCAGCTTGGAGGACAGAATAGAGACCCAGTACTTC.

There are a few counts of this clonotype. This CDR3 reads CSVGSAGGSYNEQFF. CDR3 bases: TGCAGCGTTGGTTCAGCGGGAGGCTCCTACAATGAGCAGTTCTTC. The chain uses TRBV29-1 and TRBJ2-1, with 9 bases lining up with TRBD2. The CDR3 has 15 residues. Trimming removed 4 bases from V and 0 bases from J; junction bases left unmatched: 4. The germline V gene encodes CDR1 SQVTM and CDR2 ANQGSEA.

At least ten counts were recorded for this clonotype. The chain couples TRBV11-2 to TRBJ1-1, with D possibly matching TRBD1 (5 bases). The CDR3 runs to 15 residues. From germline, CDR1 is SGHAT and CDR2 FQNNGV. Between the trimmed V and J ends, which lost 0 bases and 5 bases, there was a span of 13 bases. As DNA, the CDR3 is TGTGCCAGCAGCTTAGATGAAGGGGTTTGGACTGAAGCTTTCTTT. This codes for CASSLDEGVWTEAFF.

This clonotype was recorded a few times. The chain uses TRBV6-1 and TRBJ2-7; the D call may be TRBD1 or TRBD2 (5 bases each). The germline CDR1 and CDR2 sequences are MNHNS and SASEGT. The V gene lost 4 bases and the J gene lost 7 bases, with 17 bases spanning the gap. The CDR3 runs to 14 residues. This CDR3 is CASSVVWGRGEQYF. CDR3 sequence (DNA): TGTGCCAGCAGTGTGGTCTGGGGCCGAGGGGAGCAGTACTTC.

This clonotype was seen a few times. CDR3 residues: CASSLDRANTEAFF. The CDR3 DNA follows: TGTGCCAGCAGTCTAGATCGGGCGAACACTGAAGCTTTCTTT. The rearrangement uses TRBV6-2 or TRBV6-3 and TRBJ1-1; D is uncertain. CDR1 and CDR2 (germline): MNHEY, SVGEGT. V lost 5 bases, J lost 1 base, and 11 bases lay in between. The CDR3 extends over 14 amino acids.

This clonotype showed up just a few times. The chain couples TRBV6-5 to TRBJ2-6, with 8 positions matching TRBD1. The CDR3 has 17 residues. Germline assignment: CDR1 MNHEY and CDR2 SVGAGI. The ends lost 6 bases at V and 0 bases at J; junction bases unmatched: 7. The CDR3 DNA reads as TGTGCCAGCAGCCGAGGACAGGGACTCTCTGGGGCCAACGTCCTGACTTTC. Protein product: CASSRGQGLSGANVLTF.

This clonotype was detected ten times or more. The chain has TRBV20-1 and TRBJ2-3; tentatively, D is TRBD2 (6 bases). The CDR3 covers 12 residues. Germline CDR1 reads DFQATT; CDR2 reads SNEGSKA (reference sequence). V lost 6 bases to trimming and J lost 6 bases, with 13 bases between them. The CDR3 region is CSAVGLPDTQYF. CDR3 sequence (DNA): TGCAGTGCCGTCGGACTACCTGATACGCAGTATTTT.